The next 2 T cell receptor beta chains were all read from a single sample in a study of cytomegalovirus exposure and HLA in healthy donors. With 60 Vbeta and 13 Jbeta primers, the PCR was carried out. Some clones are missing from TCRdb's copy, which holds only in-frame ones; the method was immunoSEQ multiplex PCR. The data hold under 200,000 clones, with roughly 82% observed a single time. Sequencing was carried out using PBMCs. Receptor source: a man aged 45-65 years in good health and CMV-seropositive.

This clone has a handful of counts. The chain has TRBV11-2 and TRBJ2-3, with a weak D call TRBD1 (5 bases). The V gene lost 8 bases and the J gene lost 4 bases, with 16 bases spanning the gap. Germline V gene sequence: CDR1 SGHAT, CDR2 FQNNGV. The CDR3 runs to 14 residues. The CDR3 nucleotides read TGTGCCAGCGCTAGGGGTTATTCATCAGATACGCAGTATTTT. Its translation is CASARGYSSDTQYF.

CDR3 sequence (DNA): TGCAGCGTAGGGGACAGGGGAAACGAGCAGTACTTC. This translates into CSVGDRGNEQYF. This chain joins TRBV29-1 and TRBJ2-7, with 10 bases that match TRBD1. Germline assignment: CDR1 SQVTM and CDR2 ANQGSEA. The CDR3 is 12 amino acids. The trim removed 6 bases at V and 5 bases at J, leaving 4 bases unmatched.